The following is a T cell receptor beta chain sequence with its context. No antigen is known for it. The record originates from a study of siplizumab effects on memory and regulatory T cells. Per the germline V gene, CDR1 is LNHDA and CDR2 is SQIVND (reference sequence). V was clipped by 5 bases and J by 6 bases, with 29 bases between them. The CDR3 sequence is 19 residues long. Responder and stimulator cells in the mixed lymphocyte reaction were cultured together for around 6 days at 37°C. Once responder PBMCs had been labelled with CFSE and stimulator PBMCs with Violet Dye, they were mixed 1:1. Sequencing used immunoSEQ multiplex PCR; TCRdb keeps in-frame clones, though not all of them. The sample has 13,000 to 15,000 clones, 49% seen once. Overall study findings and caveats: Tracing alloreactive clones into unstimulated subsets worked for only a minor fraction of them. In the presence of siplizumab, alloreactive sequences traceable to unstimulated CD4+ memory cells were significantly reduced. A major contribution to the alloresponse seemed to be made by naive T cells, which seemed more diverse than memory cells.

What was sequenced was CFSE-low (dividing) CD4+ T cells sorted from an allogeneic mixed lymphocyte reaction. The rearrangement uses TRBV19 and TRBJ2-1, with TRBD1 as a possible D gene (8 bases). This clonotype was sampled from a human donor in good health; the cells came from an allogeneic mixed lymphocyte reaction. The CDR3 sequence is CASSRGQGMRESWSNEQFF. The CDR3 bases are TGTGCCAGTAGTCGCGGACAGGGCATGCGGGAGTCGTGGTCCAATGAGCAGTTCTTC. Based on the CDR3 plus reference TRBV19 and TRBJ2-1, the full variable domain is DGGITQSPKYLFRKEGQNVTLSCEQNLNHDAMYWYRQDPGQGLRLIYYSQIVNDFQKGDIAEGYSVSREKKESFPLTVTSAQKNPTAFYLCASSRGQGMRESWSNEQFFGPGTRLTVL.